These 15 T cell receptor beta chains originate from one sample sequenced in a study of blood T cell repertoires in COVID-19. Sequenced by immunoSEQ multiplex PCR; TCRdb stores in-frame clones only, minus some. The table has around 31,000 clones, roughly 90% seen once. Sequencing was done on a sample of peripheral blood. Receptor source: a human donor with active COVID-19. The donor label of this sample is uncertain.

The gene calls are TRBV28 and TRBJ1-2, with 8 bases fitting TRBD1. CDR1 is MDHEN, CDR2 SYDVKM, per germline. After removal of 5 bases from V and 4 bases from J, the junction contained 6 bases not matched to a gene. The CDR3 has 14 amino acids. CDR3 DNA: TGTGCCAGCAGTGAAACGGGACAGGTCTATGGCTACACCTTC. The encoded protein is CASSETGQVYGYTF.

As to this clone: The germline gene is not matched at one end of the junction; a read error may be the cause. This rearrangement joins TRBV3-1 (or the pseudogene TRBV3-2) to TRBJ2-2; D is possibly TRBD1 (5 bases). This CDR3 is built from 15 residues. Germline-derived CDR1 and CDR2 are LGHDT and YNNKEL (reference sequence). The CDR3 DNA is TGTGCCAGCACCCAAGGGGCAGGGAACACCGGGGAGCTGTTTTTT. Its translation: CASTQGAGNTGELFF.

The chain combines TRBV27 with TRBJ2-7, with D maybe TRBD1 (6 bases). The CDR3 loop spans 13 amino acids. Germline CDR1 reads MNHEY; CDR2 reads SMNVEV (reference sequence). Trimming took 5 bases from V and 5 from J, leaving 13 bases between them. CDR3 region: CASSGGERDEQYF. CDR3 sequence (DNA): TGTGCCAGCAGTGGGGGCGAACGGGACGAGCAGTACTTC.

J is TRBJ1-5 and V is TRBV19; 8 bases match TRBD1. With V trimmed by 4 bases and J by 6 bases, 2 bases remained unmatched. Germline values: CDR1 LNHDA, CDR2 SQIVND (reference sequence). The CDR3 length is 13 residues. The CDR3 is CASSTGGVQPQHF. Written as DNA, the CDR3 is TGTGCCAGTAGTACAGGGGGCGTTCAGCCCCAGCATTTT.

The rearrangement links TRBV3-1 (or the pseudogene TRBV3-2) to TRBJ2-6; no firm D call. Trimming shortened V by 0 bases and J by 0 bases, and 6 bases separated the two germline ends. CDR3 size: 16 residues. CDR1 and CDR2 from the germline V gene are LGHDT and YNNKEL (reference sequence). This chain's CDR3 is CASSQDYFSGANVLTF. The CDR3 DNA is TGTGCCAGCAGCCAAGATTACTTCTCTGGGGCCAACGTCCTGACTTTC.

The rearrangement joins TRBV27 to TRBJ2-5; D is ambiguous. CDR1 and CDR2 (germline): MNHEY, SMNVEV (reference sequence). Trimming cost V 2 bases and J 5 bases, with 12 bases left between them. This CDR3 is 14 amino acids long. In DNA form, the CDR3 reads TGTGCCAGCAGTTTACCCGGGTTCCAGGAGACCCAGTACTTC. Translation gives CASSLPGFQETQYF.

CDR3 DNA sequence: TGTGCCAGCAGCCCTAGCGGGAGGGCAGCAGATACGCAGTATTTT. This codes for CASSPSGRAADTQYF. V usage is TRBV2 and J usage is TRBJ2-3, with 12 positions matching TRBD2. The germline V gene has CDR1 SNHLY and CDR2 FYNNEI. CDR3 length equals 15 residues. V trimming: 6 bases; J trimming: 4 bases; junction bases outside the gene matches: 5.

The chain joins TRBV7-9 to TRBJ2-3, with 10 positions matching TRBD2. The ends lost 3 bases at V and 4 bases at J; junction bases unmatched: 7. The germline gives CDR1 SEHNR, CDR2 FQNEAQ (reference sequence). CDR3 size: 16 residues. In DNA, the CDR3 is TGTGCCAGCAGCTTTTTAAGCGGGGGGGCCCCAGATACGCAGTATTTT. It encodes CASSFLSGGAPDTQYF.

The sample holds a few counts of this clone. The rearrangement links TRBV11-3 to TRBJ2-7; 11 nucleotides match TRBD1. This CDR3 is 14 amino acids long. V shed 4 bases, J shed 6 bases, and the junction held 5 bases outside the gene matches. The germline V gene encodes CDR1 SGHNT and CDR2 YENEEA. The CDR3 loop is CASSSGQGAIEQYF. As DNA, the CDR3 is TGTGCCAGCAGCTCAGGACAGGGGGCAATCGAGCAGTACTTC.

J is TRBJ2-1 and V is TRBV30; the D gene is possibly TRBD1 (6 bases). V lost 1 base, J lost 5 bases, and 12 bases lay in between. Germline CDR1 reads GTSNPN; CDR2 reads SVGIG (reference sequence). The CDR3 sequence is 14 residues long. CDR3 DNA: TGTGCCTGGAGTGCGGGGACACTAAACAATGAGCAGTTCTTC. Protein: CAWSAGTLNNEQFF. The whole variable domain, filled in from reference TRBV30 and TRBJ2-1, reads SQTIHQWPATLVQPVGSPLSLECTVEGTSNPNLYWYRQAAGRGLQLLFYSVGIGQISSEVPQNLSASRPQDRQFILSSKKLLLSDSGFYLCAWSAGTLNNEQFFGPGTRLTVL.

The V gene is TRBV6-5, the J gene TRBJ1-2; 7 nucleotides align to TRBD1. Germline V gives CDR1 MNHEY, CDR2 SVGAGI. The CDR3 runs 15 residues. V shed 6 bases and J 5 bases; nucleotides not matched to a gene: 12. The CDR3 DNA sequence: TGTGCCAGCAGCCAAACCGGGACAGAGCTTTATGGCTACACCTTC. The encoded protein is CASSQTGTELYGYTF.

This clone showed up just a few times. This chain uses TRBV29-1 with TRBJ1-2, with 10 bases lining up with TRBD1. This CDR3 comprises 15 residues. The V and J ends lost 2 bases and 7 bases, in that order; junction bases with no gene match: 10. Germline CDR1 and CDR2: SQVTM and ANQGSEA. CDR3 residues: CSVELGDRGLRGYTF. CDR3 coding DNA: TGCAGCGTTGAATTGGGCGACAGGGGGCTGCGTGGCTACACCTTC.

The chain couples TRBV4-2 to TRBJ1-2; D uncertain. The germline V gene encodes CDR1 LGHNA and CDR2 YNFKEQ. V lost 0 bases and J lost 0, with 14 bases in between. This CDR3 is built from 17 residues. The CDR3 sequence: CASSQDLAPDANYGYTF. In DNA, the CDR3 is TGTGCCAGCAGCCAAGACCTCGCCCCAGATGCTAACTATGGCTACACCTTC.

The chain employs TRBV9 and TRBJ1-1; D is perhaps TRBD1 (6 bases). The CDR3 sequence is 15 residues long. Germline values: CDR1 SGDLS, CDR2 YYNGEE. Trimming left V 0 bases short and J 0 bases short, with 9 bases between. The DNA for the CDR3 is TGTGCCAGCAGCGTAGGTGGGGGCATGAACACTGAAGCTTTCTTT. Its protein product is CASSVGGGMNTEAFF.

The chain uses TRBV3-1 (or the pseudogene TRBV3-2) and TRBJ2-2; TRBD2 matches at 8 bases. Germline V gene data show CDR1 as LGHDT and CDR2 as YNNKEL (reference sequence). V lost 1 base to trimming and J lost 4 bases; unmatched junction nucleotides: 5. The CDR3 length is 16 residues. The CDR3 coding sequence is TGTGCCAGCAGCCAAGCCAGGACTAGCCGCACCGGGGAGCTGTTTTTT. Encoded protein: CASSQARTSRTGELFF.